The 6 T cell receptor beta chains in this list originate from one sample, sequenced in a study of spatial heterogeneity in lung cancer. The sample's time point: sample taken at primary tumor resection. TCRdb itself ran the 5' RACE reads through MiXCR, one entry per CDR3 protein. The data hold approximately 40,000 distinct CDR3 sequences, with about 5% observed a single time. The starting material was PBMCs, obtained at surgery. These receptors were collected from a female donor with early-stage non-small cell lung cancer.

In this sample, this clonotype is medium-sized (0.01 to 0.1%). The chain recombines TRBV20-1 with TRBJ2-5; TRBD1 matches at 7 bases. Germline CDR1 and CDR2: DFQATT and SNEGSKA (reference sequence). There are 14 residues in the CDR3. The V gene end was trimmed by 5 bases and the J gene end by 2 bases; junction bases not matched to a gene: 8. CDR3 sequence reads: CSAQTGTEQETQYF. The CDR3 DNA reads TGCAGTGCTCAGACCGGGACAGAACAAGAGACCCAGTACTTC.

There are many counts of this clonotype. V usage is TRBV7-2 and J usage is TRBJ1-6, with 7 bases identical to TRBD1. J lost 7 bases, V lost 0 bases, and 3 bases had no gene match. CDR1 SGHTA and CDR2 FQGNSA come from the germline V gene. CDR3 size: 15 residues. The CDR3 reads CASSLAGGRNSPLHF. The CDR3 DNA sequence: TGTGCCAGCAGCTTAGCAGGGGGCCGCAATTCACCCCTCCACTTT.

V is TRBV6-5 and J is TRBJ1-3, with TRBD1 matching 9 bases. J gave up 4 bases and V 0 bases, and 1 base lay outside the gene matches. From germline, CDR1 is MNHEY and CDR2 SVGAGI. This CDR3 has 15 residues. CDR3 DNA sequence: TGTGCCAGCAGTTACTCACAGGGGGCAGGAAACACCATATATTTT. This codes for CASSYSQGAGNTIYF.

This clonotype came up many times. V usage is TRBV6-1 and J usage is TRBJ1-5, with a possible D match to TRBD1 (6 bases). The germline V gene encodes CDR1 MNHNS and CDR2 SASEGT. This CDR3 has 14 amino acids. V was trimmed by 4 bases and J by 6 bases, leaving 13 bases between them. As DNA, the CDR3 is TGTGCCAGCAGTGCCACAGGAGGGGGTCAGCCCCAGCATTTT. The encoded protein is CASSATGGGQPQHF.

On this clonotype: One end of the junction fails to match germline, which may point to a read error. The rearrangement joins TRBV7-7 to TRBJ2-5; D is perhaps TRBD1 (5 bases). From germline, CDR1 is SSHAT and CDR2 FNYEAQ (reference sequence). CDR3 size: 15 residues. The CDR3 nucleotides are TGTGCTAGCAGCTTAGGCCTGGGCAGGGCTGAGACCCAGTACTTC. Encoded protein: CASSLGLGRAETQYF.

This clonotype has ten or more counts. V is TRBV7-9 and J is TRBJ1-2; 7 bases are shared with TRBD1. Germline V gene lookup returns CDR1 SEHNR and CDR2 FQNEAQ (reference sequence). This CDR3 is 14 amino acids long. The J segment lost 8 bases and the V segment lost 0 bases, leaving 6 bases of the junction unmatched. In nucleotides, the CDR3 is TGTGCCAGCAGCTTAGCCGAGACAGGGTCGGGCTACACCTTC. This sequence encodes CASSLAETGSGYTF.